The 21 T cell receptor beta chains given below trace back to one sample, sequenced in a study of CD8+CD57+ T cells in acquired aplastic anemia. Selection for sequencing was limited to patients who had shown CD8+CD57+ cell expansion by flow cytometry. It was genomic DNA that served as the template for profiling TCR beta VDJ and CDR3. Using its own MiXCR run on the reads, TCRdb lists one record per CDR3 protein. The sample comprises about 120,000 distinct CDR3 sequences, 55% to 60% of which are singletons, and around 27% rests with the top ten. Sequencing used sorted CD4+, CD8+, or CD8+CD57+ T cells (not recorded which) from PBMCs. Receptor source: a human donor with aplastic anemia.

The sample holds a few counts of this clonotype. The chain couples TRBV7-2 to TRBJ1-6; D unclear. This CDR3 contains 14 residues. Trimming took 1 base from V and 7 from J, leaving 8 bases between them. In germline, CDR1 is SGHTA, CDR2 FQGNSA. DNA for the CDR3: TGTGCCAGCAGCTTAGGAGGATTCAATTCACCCCTCCACTTT. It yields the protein CASSLGGFNSPLHF.

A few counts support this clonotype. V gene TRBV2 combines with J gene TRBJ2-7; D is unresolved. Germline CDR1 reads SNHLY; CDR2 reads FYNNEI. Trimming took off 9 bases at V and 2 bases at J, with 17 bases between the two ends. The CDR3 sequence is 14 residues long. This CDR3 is CASRTGLSAYEQYF. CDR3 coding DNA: TGTGCCAGTCGTACGGGTTTATCGGCCTACGAGCAGTACTTC.

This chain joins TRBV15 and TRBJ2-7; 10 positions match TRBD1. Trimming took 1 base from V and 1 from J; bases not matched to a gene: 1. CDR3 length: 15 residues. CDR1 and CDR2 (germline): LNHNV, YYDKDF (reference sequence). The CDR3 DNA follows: TGTGCCACCAGCAGAGGGACAGGGGGTTCCTACGAGCAGTACTTC. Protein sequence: CATSRGTGGSYEQYF.

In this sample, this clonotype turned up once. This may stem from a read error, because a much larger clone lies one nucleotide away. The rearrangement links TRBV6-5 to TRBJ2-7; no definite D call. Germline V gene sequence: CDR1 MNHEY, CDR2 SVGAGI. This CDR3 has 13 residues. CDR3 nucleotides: TGTGCCGGCAGTTACTCAAGGGTCTACGAGCAGTACTTC. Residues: CAGSYSRVYEQYF.

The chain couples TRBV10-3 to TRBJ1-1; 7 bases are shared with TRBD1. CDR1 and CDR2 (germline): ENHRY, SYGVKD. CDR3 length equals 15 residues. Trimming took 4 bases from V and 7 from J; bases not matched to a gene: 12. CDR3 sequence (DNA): TGTGCCATCAGTGCCCCTGACAGGGCCCAGGGTGAAGCTTTCTTT. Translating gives CAISAPDRAQGEAFF.

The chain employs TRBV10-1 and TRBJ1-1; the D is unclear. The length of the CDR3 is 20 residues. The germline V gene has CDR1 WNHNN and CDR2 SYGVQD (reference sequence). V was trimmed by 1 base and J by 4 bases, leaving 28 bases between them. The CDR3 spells CASSECYGRVGHVVGTEAFF. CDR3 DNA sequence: TGCGCCAGCAGTGAGTGTTACGGGAGGGTAGGGCATGTGGTGGGCACTGAAGCTTTCTTT.

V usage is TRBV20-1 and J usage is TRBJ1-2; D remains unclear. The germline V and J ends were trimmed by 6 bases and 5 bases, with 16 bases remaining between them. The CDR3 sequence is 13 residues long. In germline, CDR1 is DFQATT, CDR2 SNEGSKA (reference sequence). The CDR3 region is CSARRQDSYGYTF. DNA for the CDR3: TGCAGTGCGCGGCGACAAGATTCTTATGGCTACACCTTC.

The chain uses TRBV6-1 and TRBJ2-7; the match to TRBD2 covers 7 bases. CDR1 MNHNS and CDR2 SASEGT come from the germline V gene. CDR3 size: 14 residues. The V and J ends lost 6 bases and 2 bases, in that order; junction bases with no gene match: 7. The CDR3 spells CASSILAEPYEQYF. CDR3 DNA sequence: TGTGCCAGCAGCATCCTAGCGGAACCCTACGAGCAGTACTTC.

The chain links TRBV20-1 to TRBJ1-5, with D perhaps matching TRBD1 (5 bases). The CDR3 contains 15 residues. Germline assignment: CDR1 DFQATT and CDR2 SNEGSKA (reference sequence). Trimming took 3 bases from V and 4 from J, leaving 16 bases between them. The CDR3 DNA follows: TGCAGTGCTAGCGCCTCAGGGAAGGAAAATCAGCCCCAGCATTTT. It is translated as CSASASGKENQPQHF.

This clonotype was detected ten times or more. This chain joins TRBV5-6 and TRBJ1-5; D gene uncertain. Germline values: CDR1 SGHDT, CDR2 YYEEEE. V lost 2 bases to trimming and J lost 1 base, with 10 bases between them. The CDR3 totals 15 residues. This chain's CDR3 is CASSFTTASNQPQHF. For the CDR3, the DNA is TGTGCCAGCAGCTTTACGACGGCGAGCAATCAGCCCCAGCATTTT.

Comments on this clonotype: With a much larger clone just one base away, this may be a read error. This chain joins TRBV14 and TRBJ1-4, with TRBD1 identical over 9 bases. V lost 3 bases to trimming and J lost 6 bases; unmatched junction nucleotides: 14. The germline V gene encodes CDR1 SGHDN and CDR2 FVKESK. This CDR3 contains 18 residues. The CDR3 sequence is CASSQKEQGTGTDEKLFF. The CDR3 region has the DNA TGTGCCAGCAGCCAGAAGGAACAGGGGACAGGGACTGATGAAAAACTGTTTTTT.

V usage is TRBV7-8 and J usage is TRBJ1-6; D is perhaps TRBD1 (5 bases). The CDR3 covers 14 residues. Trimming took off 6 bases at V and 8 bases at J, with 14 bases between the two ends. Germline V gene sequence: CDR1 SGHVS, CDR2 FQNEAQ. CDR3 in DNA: TGTGCCAGCAGGTGGGAGCAAGGGGATTCACCCCTCCACTTT. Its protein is CASRWEQGDSPLHF.

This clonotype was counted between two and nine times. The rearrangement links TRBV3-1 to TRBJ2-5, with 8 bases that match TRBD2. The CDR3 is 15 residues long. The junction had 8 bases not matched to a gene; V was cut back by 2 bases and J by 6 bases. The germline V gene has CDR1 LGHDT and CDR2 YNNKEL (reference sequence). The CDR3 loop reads CASSQYPRGGQTQYF. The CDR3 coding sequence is TGTGCCAGCAGCCAATATCCCCGGGGGGGGCAGACCCAGTACTTC.

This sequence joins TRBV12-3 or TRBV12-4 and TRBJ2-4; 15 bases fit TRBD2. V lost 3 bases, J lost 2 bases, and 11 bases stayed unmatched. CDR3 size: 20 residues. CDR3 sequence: CASSFGTSGGPPATKNIQYF. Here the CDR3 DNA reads TGTGCCAGCAGTTTCGGGACTAGCGGGGGGCCGCCCGCAACCAAAAACATTCAGTACTTC.

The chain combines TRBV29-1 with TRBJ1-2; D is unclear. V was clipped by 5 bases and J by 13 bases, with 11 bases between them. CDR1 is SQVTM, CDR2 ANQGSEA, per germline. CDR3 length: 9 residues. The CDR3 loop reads CSVHDGLTF. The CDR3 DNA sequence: TGCAGCGTTCATGACGGGCTCACCTTC.

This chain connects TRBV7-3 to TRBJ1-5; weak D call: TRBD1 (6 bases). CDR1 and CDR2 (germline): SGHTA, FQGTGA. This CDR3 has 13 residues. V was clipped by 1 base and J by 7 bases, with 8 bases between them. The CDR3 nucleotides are TGTGCCAGCAGCTTAATTGGGGGCCAGCCCCAGCATTTT. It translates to CASSLIGGQPQHF.

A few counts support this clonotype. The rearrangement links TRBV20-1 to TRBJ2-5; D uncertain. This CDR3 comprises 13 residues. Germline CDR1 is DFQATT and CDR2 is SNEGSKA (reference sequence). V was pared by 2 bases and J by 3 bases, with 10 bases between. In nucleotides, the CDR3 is TGCAGTGCTAGAAACAGTGCCAAAGAGACCCAGTACTTC. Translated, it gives CSARNSAKETQYF.

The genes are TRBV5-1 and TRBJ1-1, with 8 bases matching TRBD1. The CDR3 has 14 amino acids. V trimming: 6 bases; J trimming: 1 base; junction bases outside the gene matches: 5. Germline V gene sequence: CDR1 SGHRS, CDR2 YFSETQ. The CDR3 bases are TGCGCCAGCACTAAGACAGGGGCGAACACTGAAGCTTTCTTT. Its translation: CASTKTGANTEAFF.

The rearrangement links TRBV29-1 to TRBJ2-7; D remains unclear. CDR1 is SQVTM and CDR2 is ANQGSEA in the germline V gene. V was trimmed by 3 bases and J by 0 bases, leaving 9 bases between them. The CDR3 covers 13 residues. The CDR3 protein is CSVEDASSYEQYF. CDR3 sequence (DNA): TGCAGCGTTGAGGACGCGAGCTCCTACGAGCAGTACTTC.

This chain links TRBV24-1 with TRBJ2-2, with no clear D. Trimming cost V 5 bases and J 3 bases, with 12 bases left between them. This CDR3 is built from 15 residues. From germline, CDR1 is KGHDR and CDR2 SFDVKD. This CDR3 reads CATSGLERDTGELFF. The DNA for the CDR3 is TGTGCCACCAGTGGCCTTGAAAGAGACACCGGGGAGCTGTTTTTT.

This chain's CDR3 is CASSQGQTMGNTEAFF. The CDR3 DNA is TGCGCCAGCAGCCAAGGACAGACGATGGGGAACACTGAAGCTTTCTTT. The chain couples TRBV5-1 to TRBJ1-1; maybe TRBD1 (6 bases). V dropped 4 bases and J dropped 1 base, with 17 bases sitting between them. Germline CDR1 is SGHRS and CDR2 is YFSETQ. The CDR3 sequence is 16 residues long.